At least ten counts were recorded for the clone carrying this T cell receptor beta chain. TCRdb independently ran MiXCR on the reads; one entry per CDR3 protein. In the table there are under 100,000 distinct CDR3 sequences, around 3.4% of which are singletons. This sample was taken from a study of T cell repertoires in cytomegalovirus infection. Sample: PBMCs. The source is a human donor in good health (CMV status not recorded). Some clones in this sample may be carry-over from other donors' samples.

This CDR3 is CASSSTLAGSYNEQFF. CDR3 coding DNA: TGTGCCAGCAGTTCCACACTAGCCGGCTCCTACAATGAGCAGTTCTTC. This sequence joins TRBV7-2 and TRBJ2-1; tentatively, D is TRBD2 (6 bases). Germline values: CDR1 SGHTA, CDR2 FQGNSA. CDR3 size: 16 residues. V was trimmed by 6 bases and J by 0 bases, leaving 15 bases between them.